What follows are 26 T cell receptor beta chains derived from one specimen sequenced in a study of CD4 T cells in relation to SARS-CoV-2 and coronaviruses. The protocol was immunoSEQ multiplex PCR, while the TCRdb copy is restricted to in-frame clones and leaves out a portion. In the table there are 30,000 or so clones, roughly 78% of which are singletons. Unexposed donor CD4+ T cells date from 2011-2018, before the COVID-19 pandemic. After about ten days of culture, CD4+ T cells were isolated. Antigens of these TCRs are unknown. Sequenced material: CD4+ T cells from PBMCs, cultured in vitro. Receptors originate from a human donor in good health.

The chain uses TRBV4-1 and TRBJ2-5; 7 nucleotides align to TRBD1. Germline V gives CDR1 MGHRA, CDR2 YSYEKL. The CDR3 covers 16 residues. V was clipped by 1 base and J by 4 bases; unmatched bases: 9. This CDR3 reads CASSQGQGRNRETQYF. The CDR3 DNA reads TGCGCCAGCAGCCAAGGACAGGGCCGTAATCGAGAGACCCAGTACTTC.

The V and J genes are TRBV7-2 and TRBJ2-7; 7 nucleotides match TRBD2. Losses at the gene ends were 4 bases for V and 5 bases for J; bases not matched to a gene: 8. Per germline, CDR1 SGHTA and CDR2 FQGNSA. CDR3 size: 14 residues. CDR3 DNA sequence: TGTGCCAGCAGCTCACTAGCGAATAAGGACGAGCAGTACTTC. It specifies CASSSLANKDEQYF.

This rearrangement joins TRBV5-1 to TRBJ2-1, with 7 bases identical to TRBD2. CDR1 and CDR2 (germline): SGHRS, YFSETQ. The junction had 5 bases not matched to a gene; V was cut back by 1 base and J by 7 bases. The CDR3 consists of 14 residues. Here the CDR3 reads CASSLLAESNEQFF. CDR3 sequence (DNA): TGCGCCAGCAGCTTGCTAGCGGAGTCGAATGAGCAGTTCTTC.

The rearrangement uses TRBV28 and TRBJ1-3; 7 bases agree with TRBD1. Germline CDR1 and CDR2: MDHEN and SYDVKM. With 6 bases clipped from V and 4 bases from J, the junction kept 6 bases outside the gene matches. The CDR3 is made up of 14 amino acids. CDR3 region: CASSTGAVGNTIYF. The CDR3 DNA follows: TGTGCCAGCAGCACAGGGGCCGTAGGAAACACCATATATTTT.

This clone was detected once. This chain uses TRBV10-3 with TRBJ1-1; no clear D gene. CDR1 ENHRY and CDR2 SYGVKD come from the germline V gene. The CDR3 totals 14 residues. Between the trimmed V and J ends, which lost 0 bases and 2 bases, there was a span of 7 bases. The CDR3 nucleotides read TGTGCCATCAGTGAGTCGAGGGAAAACACTGAAGCTTTCTTT. The encoded protein is CAISESRENTEAFF.

The chain employs TRBV20-1 and TRBJ2-3, with D hard to call. CDR1 DFQATT and CDR2 SNEGSKA come from the germline V gene (reference sequence). The CDR3 has 13 amino acids. V lost 3 bases and J lost 0, with 7 bases in between. Here the CDR3 DNA reads TGCAGTGCTAGTTCCCCTAGCACAGATACGCAGTATTTT. Translating it yields CSASSPSTDTQYF.

The chain couples TRBV4-2 to TRBJ1-4, with TRBD1 matching 7 bases. The length of the CDR3 is 15 residues. V shed 0 bases, J shed 7 bases, and the junction held 5 bases outside the gene matches. From germline, CDR1 is LGHNA and CDR2 YNFKEQ. CDR3 coding DNA: TGTGCCAGCAGCCAAGAAGACAGGGACTTTGAAAAACTGTTTTTT. Protein product: CASSQEDRDFEKLFF.

The J gene is TRBJ2-2, the V gene TRBV9, with 10 positions matching TRBD2. V lost 0 bases to trimming and J lost 0 bases; unmatched junction nucleotides: 17. The CDR3 totals 22 residues. From germline, CDR1 is SGDLS and CDR2 YYNGEE. In nucleotides, the CDR3 is TGTGCCAGCAGCGTAGCTGGGAAGCGGGAGGGTTTAACGCGGCCGAACACCGGGGAGCTGTTTTTT. Its translation: CASSVAGKREGLTRPNTGELFF.

The gene calls are TRBV25-1 and TRBJ1-2; D might be TRBD1 (5 bases). Germline loops: CDR1 MGHDK, CDR2 SYGVNS. V was cut by 3 bases and J by 4 bases, with 12 bases left in between. The CDR3 covers 14 residues. DNA for the CDR3: TGTGCCAGCAGTGATATAGGGGCTGGCTATGGCTACACCTTC. Translation: CASSDIGAGYGYTF.

Only a few counts were recorded for this clone. This chain joins TRBV7-2 and TRBJ1-2, with D maybe TRBD1 (6 bases). The CDR3 has 16 residues. Germline V gene data show CDR1 as SGHTA and CDR2 as FQGNSA. V lost 4 bases and J lost 0, with 15 bases in between. In nucleotides, the CDR3 is TGTGCCAGCAGCTCCTCGGAGGGGGGAACTAACTATGGCTACACCTTC. As protein: CASSSSEGGTNYGYTF.

The chain carries TRBV7-3 and TRBJ2-3; D gene unclear. The CDR3 length is 15 residues. Trimming stripped 5 bases from V and 1 base from J, with 13 bases between. Germline assignment: CDR1 SGHTA and CDR2 FQGTGA. CDR3 bases: TGTGCCAGCAGCCCGCGTCTGGGCGGCACAGATACGCAGTATTTT. Translating it yields CASSPRLGGTDTQYF.

The chain employs TRBV9 and TRBJ2-2; 8 positions match TRBD1. V dropped 4 bases and J dropped 1; count of bases not matched to a gene: 3. The CDR3 loop spans 15 amino acids. CDR1 and CDR2 (germline): SGDLS, YYNGEE. The CDR3 sequence: CASSWGQVNTGELFF. DNA for the CDR3: TGTGCCAGCAGCTGGGGACAGGTGAACACCGGGGAGCTGTTTTTT.

The genes are TRBV29-1 and TRBJ2-5; tentative D call: TRBD2 (5 bases). CDR1 is SQVTM and CDR2 is ANQGSEA in the germline V gene. Trimming took off 7 bases at V and 4 bases at J, with 10 bases between the two ends. The CDR3 covers 11 residues. In DNA, the CDR3 is TGCAGCGCTTACGGAGGAGAGACCCAGTACTTC. This translates into CSAYGGETQYF.

Only a few counts were recorded for this clone. This rearrangement joins TRBV7-2 to TRBJ1-5, with 7 bases lining up with TRBD1. The length of the CDR3 is 14 residues. The V gene end was trimmed by 5 bases and the J gene end by 7 bases; junction bases not matched to a gene: 8. Per germline, CDR1 SGHTA and CDR2 FQGNSA. The CDR3 sequence is CASSGTGAVQPQHF. In nucleotides, the CDR3 is TGTGCCAGCAGCGGTACAGGGGCCGTCCAGCCCCAGCATTTT.

V is TRBV5-6 and J is TRBJ1-1; D possibly corresponds to TRBD1 (6 bases). V lost 1 base, J lost 10 bases, and 20 bases lay in between. The CDR3 consists of 15 residues. Germline lookup yields CDR1 SGHDT and CDR2 YYEEEE. The CDR3 bases are TGTGCCAGCAGCTTGTATTCTGCAGGGGCGAGTCCAGCTTTCTTT. It codes for CASSLYSAGASPAFF.

The chain is built from TRBV5-8 and TRBJ2-5; possible D gene TRBD1, 6 bases. Germline V gives CDR1 SGHTS, CDR2 YDEGEE. The CDR3 runs 16 residues. V lost 0 bases, J lost 2 bases, and 14 bases lay in between. CDR3 DNA: TGTGCCAGCAGCTTGGGACAAGACAGGAATCAAGAGACCCAGTACTTC. It encodes CASSLGQDRNQETQYF.

The gene calls are TRBV4-1 and TRBJ2-1; D possibly uses TRBD1 or TRBD2 (5 bases each). CDR1 is MGHRA, CDR2 YSYEKL, per germline. The CDR3 loop spans 14 amino acids. The V gene lost 3 bases and the J gene lost 2 bases, with 8 bases spanning the gap. The chain's CDR3 is CASSQQGPYNEQFF. CDR3 nucleotide sequence: TGCGCCAGCAGCCAGCAGGGACCCTACAATGAGCAGTTCTTC.

V and J are TRBV5-1 and TRBJ1-3, with D hard to call. Per germline, CDR1 SGHRS and CDR2 YFSETQ. The CDR3 runs to 15 residues. Trimming pared 0 bases from V and 4 bases from J, leaving 11 bases between. The CDR3 bases are TGCGCCAGCAGCTTGGGAGTCGTGGGGGGAAACACCATATATTTT. Protein sequence: CASSLGVVGGNTIYF.

The chain recombines TRBV5-4 with TRBJ2-3; D gene uncertain. V was pared by 2 bases and J by 3 bases, with 7 bases between. CDR1 and CDR2 from the germline V gene are SGHNT and YYREEE (reference sequence). The CDR3 length is 13 residues. This CDR3 reads CASSFSGTDTQYF. The DNA for the CDR3 is TGTGCCAGCAGCTTTTCCGGGACAGATACGCAGTATTTT.

The J gene is TRBJ2-7, the V gene TRBV7-2, with 14 bases aligning to TRBD2. The length of the CDR3 is 17 residues. Germline V gives CDR1 SGHTA, CDR2 FQGNSA. J gave up 0 bases and V 5 bases, and 6 bases lay outside the gene matches. CDR3: CASSAGLAGALSYEQYF. DNA of the CDR3: TGTGCCAGCAGCGCGGGACTAGCGGGGGCCCTCTCCTACGAGCAGTACTTC. The whole variable domain, remainder taken from reference TRBV7-2 and TRBJ2-7, is GAGVSQSPSNKVTEKGKDVELRCDPISGHTALYWYRQSLGQGLEFLIYFQGNSAPDKSGLPSDRFSAERTGGSVSTLTIQRTQQEDSAVYLCASSAGLAGALSYEQYFGPGTRLTVT.

CDR3 in amino acids: CASRLQYRGRTEAFF. The DNA for the CDR3 is TGTGCCAGCAGACTCCAATACAGGGGGCGGACTGAAGCTTTCTTT. The V call is TRBV25-1, the J call TRBJ1-1; TRBD1 aligns across 9 bases. The CDR3 contains 15 residues. With 6 bases clipped from V and 5 bases from J, the junction kept 10 bases outside the gene matches. CDR1 MGHDK and CDR2 SYGVNS come from the germline V gene.

The sample holds a few counts of this clone. The chain combines TRBV10-1 with TRBJ2-5; TRBD1 matches 12 bases. This CDR3 comprises 16 residues. Germline lookup yields CDR1 WNHNN and CDR2 SYGVQD (reference sequence). V was pared by 3 bases and J by 4 bases, with 6 bases of the junction left unmatched. Here the CDR3 DNA reads TGCGCCAGCAGTGACGCGGGACAGGGGGCTGGAGAGACCCAGTACTTC. Amino acids: CASSDAGQGAGETQYF.

This chain links TRBV5-1 with TRBJ2-2; D ambiguous. Germline CDR1 and CDR2: SGHRS and YFSETQ. The CDR3 is 15 amino acids. The V end was cut by 8 bases, the J end by 0 bases, with 14 bases between. The DNA of the CDR3 is TGCGCCAGTTCTATGGGCCTTCCGAACACCGGGGAGCTGTTTTTT. This translates into CASSMGLPNTGELFF. Full variable domain (remainder filled in from reference TRBV5-1 and TRBJ2-2): KAGVTQTPRYLIKTRGQQVTLSCSPISGHRSVSWYQQTPGQGLQFLFEYFSETQRNKGNFPGRFSGRQFSNSRSEMNVSTLELGDSALYLCASSMGLPNTGELFFGEGSRLTVL.

This chain uses TRBV6-2 or TRBV6-3 with TRBJ2-7; 11 bases agree with TRBD1. With 2 bases clipped from V and 7 bases from J, the junction kept 4 bases outside the gene matches. Germline CDR1 reads MNHEY; CDR2 reads SVGEGT. The CDR3 covers 14 residues. In nucleotides, the CDR3 is TGTGCCAGCAGTTACAGGACAGGGGGCAGGGAGCAGTACTTC. Protein sequence: CASSYRTGGREQYF.

The chain joins TRBV19 to TRBJ2-3, with 16 bases that match TRBD2. V shed 1 base and J 0 bases; nucleotides not matched to a gene: 7. This CDR3 comprises 20 residues. Germline V CDR1 and CDR2: LNHDA, SQIVND (reference sequence). CDR3: CASSIVGLAGGTSSTDTQYF. In nucleotides, the CDR3 is TGTGCCAGTAGTATAGTGGGACTAGCGGGGGGGACATCTAGCACAGATACGCAGTATTTT.

The rearrangement uses TRBV5-1 and TRBJ1-6, with no clear D. This CDR3 comprises 16 residues. V lost 5 bases to trimming and J lost 5 bases, with 17 bases between them. CDR1 and CDR2 from the germline V gene are SGHRS and YFSETQ. CDR3 in amino acids: CASSSGWRENNSPLHF. DNA of the CDR3: TGCGCCAGCAGTTCCGGGTGGAGGGAGAATAATTCACCCCTCCACTTT.